The clone carrying this TCR beta chain was observed a few times. An end of the junction differs from the germline gene, which may be a read error. The data derive from a study of T cells in tuberculosis. Background on the study: PBMC were archived before or within 7 days of starting treatment.

Time point meaning: new active TB diagnosis, blood taken before or within 7 days of starting treatment. There are 13 residues in the CDR3. Per germline, CDR1 SSHAT and CDR2 FNYEAQ (reference sequence). Clones were sequenced by immunoSEQ multiplex PCR, and TCRdb holds only the in-frame ones, with some missing. The top ten clones hold 5% to 6% of a sample with around 33,000 clones, roughly 85% of them seen once. This sample comprised PBMCs, obtained at tuberculosis diagnosis. The chain links TRBV7-7 to TRBJ2-7, with 10 nucleotides matching TRBD1. The sequence was collected from an adult with tuberculosis. The CDR3 is CASSRDRGYEQYF. CDR3 nucleotides: TGTGCTAGCAGTAGGGACAGGGGATACGAGCAGTACTTC.